This T cell receptor beta chain stems from a study of shared clonotypes between healthy human individuals. Study observations and caveats: Clonotype sharing among donors, it was expected, would be affected by sequencing depth.

CD45RO negativity and positive selection for CCR7 defined naive CD8 cells, a population that excluded terminally differentiated effector memory CD45RA+ cells. With regard to this clone: As yet, its antigen is unknown.

The protocol was immunoSEQ multiplex PCR, while the TCRdb copy is restricted to in-frame clones and leaves out a portion. The sample records about 820,000 clones, over 90% being singletons. The CDR3 contains 18 residues. J gave up 4 bases and V 0 bases, and 10 bases lay outside the gene matches. The V gene's germline CDR1 is SGHAT and CDR2 FQNNGV. Sequencing used naive CD8+ T cells sorted from blood. The origin of this receptor is a man aged 30 to 45 in good health. This chain links TRBV11-2 with TRBJ1-3; 9 nucleotides agree with TRBD1. The chain's CDR3 is CASSLDAWGQGSGNTIYF. DNA of the CDR3: TGTGCCAGCAGCTTAGACGCCTGGGGACAGGGATCGGGAAACACCATATATTTT.